Below, one TCR beta chain is given with its context. This clone was counted once. The clone's antigen remains unknown. Nothing much larger sits one base from this clone, and base qualities are not available. This entry comes from a study of vaccination effects on CD4 cells after COVID-19 (dated by TCRdb to 2022 to 2024). Looking at the study overall: Across the study, the median time from the second dose to post-vaccine sampling was 72 days (range 14 to 241). The study compared SARS-CoV-2 spike-specific CD4+ TCR repertoires before and after mRNA vaccination in COVID-19 convalescent patients and infection-naive vaccine recipients. The Oncomine TCR Beta short-read assay on an Illumina iSeq 100 was used to sequence cultures from other donors in the study. The full study included approximately nine COVID-19 convalescent patients and several SARS-CoV-2-naive healthy vaccine recipients.

Libraries were prepared through the immunoSEQ multiplex PCR assay. DNA from the cultured, isolated CD4+ T cells was subjected to TCR beta CDR3 sequencing. Per the original workflow: The analysis removed non-productive TCR sequences, trimmed reads to the CDR3 region, and retained only CDR3s that were 7 or more amino acids long. The MANAFEST web app was used to pick out antigen-specific clonotypes by comparing their expansion in peptide wells with that in reference cultures. To count as positive, a clone had to show expansion at FDR<0.05 compared with the reference and with all other wells, an odds ratio above 5, and a frequency above 0.1% in two replicate wells. A clonotype was called cross-reactive if it was significantly expanded both in SARS-CoV-2 spike wells and in at least one common cold coronavirus spike condition. Using the stringdist R package, CDR3 similarity was measured by Levenshtein distance, and unrooted trees were constructed with ape in R 3.6.1. As stored in TCRdb, this immuneACCESS dataset retains in-frame rearrangements with V and J assigned. A fraction of the clones does not appear; measured against another copy, unresolved V genes explain less than half of the discrepancy, and the remainder lacks a known reason. V, J and clone size are taken as reported in that table, and D and trimming were inferred from the DNA itself. For this sample the table gives about 29,000 clones, of which about 74% were detected only once. 15% to 20% of the sample rests with the top ten.

There are 15 amino acids in the CDR3, from cysteine to phenylalanine inclusive. Just CDR3 DNA is preserved here, 45 bases in frame from base 1. The trim is 2 bases for V and 0 bases for J, with a gap of 10 bases between the germline ends. The CDR1 and CDR2 encoded by the germline V gene are SGHRS and YFSETQ. To identify antigen-specific CD4+ T cell clonotypes by their expansion, the ViraFEST assay first stimulated PBMC with viral peptide pools and then applied TCR sequencing. After around ten days of culture, CD4+ T cells were isolated with the EasySep CD4+ T cell isolation kit. Each participant received two doses of an mRNA SARS-CoV-2 vaccine, either BNT162b2 or mRNA-1273. Healthy vaccine recipients had no prior SARS-CoV-2 infection, confirmed by negative nucleocapsid antibodies before and after vaccination. Approximately 2 million PBMC per well were cultured with approximately 10 ug/ml peptides in IMDM containing 5% human AB serum, about 9.6 IU/ml IL-2 and gentamicin. On days 3 and 7, half of the culture medium was replaced with fresh IL-2-containing medium. Unless otherwise noted, each peptide stimulation condition was cultured in triplicate wells. PBMC were separated from whole blood using Ficoll-Paque Plus gradient centrifugation and were then either cryopreserved at -140C or used fresh. Overlapping peptide pools spanned the spike proteins of SARS-CoV-2 and the common cold coronaviruses HCoV-NL63, HCoV-OC43 and HCoV-229E. Genomic DNA was extracted from cultured CD4+ T cells with the QIAamp micro DNA kit.

What the authors observed across the whole study: Both infection-induced and vaccine-induced clones contracted markedly at late post-vaccination timepoints, which is consistent with waning T cell responses. In healthy vaccine recipients, vaccine-induced clones were almost all SARS-CoV-2 mono-reactive, with only 1 of 255 being cross-reactive with common cold coronaviruses. Limitations of the study were the small number of convalescent patients and the absence of early post-infection timepoints.

The sequences come from CD4+ T cells from PBMCs cultured with HCoV-OC43 spike peptides, collected after COVID-19 vaccination. In light of the paper, this sample's cell subset or site label describes: HCoV-OC43 spike overlapping peptide pool stimulation. The source of this sequence is a human donor who received a COVID-19 vaccine. The chain was built from TRBV5-1 and TRBJ2-3, with the D gene call left open. CDR3 region: CASSFGGFSTDTQYF. The nucleotide sequence reads as follows: TGCGCCAGCAGCTTCGGTGGGTTTAGCACAGATACGCAGTATTTT.